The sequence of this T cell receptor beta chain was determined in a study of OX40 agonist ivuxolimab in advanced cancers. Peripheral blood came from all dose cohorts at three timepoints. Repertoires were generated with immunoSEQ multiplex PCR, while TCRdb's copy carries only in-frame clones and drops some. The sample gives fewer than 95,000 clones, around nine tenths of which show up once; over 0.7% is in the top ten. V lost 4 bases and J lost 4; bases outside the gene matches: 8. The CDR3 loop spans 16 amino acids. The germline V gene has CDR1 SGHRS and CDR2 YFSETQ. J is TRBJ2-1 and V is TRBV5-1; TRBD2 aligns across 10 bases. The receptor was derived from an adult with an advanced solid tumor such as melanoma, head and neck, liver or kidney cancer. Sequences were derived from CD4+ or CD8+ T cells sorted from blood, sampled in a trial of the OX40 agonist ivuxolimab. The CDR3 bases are TGCGCCAGCAGCGCCCGACTAGCGGGTGCATACAATGAGCAGTTCTTC. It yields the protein CASSARLAGAYNEQFF.